One sample yielded the 11 T cell receptor beta chains listed below, sequenced in a study of post-analysis software for immune sequencing data. Study observations and caveats: In patients, a few TRBV segments were more frequent than in controls, with TRBV5-6, TRBV5-1 and TRBV20-1 among them.

Built from TCR beta cDNA, the libraries had unique molecular identifiers in them. MiXCR was run by TCRdb on the PCR reads, yielding one entry per CDR3 protein. The profile covers fewer than 600,000 distinct CDR3 sequences, with roughly 45% appearing a single time and about an eighth taken by the ten largest. The antigens of these receptors remain unknown. The sequenced sample consisted of blood. The receptors were gathered from a girl under 18 with multiple sclerosis.

The V and J genes are TRBV29-1 and TRBJ2-7, with TRBD1 as a possible D gene (6 bases). The CDR3 runs 14 residues. Trimming shortened V by 6 bases and J by 1 base, and 16 bases separated the two germline ends. Germline CDR1 reads SQVTM; CDR2 reads ANQGSEA. DNA for the CDR3: TGCAGCGTCGCCCCTAAACAGGGTTCCTACGAGCAGTACTTC. It is translated as CSVAPKQGSYEQYF.

The gene calls are TRBV18 and TRBJ2-3, with D unresolved. This CDR3 region has 14 residues. Germline V gene lookup returns CDR1 KGHSH and CDR2 LQKENI. V lost 6 bases, J lost 0 bases, and 10 bases lay in between. In DNA, the CDR3 is TGTGCCAGCTCGGAACTTAAGAGCACAGATACGCAGTATTTT. Translated, it gives CASSELKSTDTQYF.

The J gene is TRBJ2-7, the V gene TRBV5-1; no firm D call. Trimming removed 5 bases at V and 3 bases at J, with 9 bases between. This CDR3 region has 12 residues. The germline gives CDR1 SGHRS, CDR2 YFSETQ. The CDR3 here is CASSGSLYEQYF. DNA for the CDR3: TGCGCCAGCAGTGGCAGCCTCTACGAGCAGTACTTC.

This clonotype was seen more than once but under ten times. The chain carries TRBV7-2 and TRBJ1-1, with D possibly matching TRBD1 (5 bases). This CDR3 has 15 residues. V shed 5 bases and J shed 0 bases, with 13 bases lying between them. CDR1 is SGHTA and CDR2 is FQGNSA in the germline V gene. The chain's CDR3 is CASSKGRSMNTEAFF. In DNA, the CDR3 is TGTGCCAGCAGCAAGGGACGGAGCATGAACACTGAAGCTTTCTTT.

The gene calls are TRBV5-1 and TRBJ2-5; D call uncertain. The CDR3 loop spans 16 amino acids. Deletions cut 0 bases from V and 2 bases from J, with 14 bases between. Germline V CDR1 and CDR2: SGHRS, YFSETQ. The CDR3 loop reads CASSLESVAMQETQYF. The DNA of the CDR3 is TGCGCCAGCAGCTTGGAGTCAGTTGCGATGCAAGAGACCCAGTACTTC.

The gene calls are TRBV5-1 and TRBJ2-1; tentatively, D is TRBD1 or TRBD2 (5 bases each). The CDR3 covers 16 residues. From germline, CDR1 is SGHRS and CDR2 YFSETQ. V was clipped by 0 bases and J by 3 bases, with 13 bases between them. The CDR3 nucleotides are TGCGCCAGCAGCTTGGTCAGGGCGGAGGACTACAATGAGCAGTTCTTC. Amino acid sequence: CASSLVRAEDYNEQFF.

The V call is TRBV3-1, the J call TRBJ2-3; D gene ambiguous. CDR3 length: 15 amino acids. Germline V gene sequence: CDR1 LGHDT, CDR2 YNNKEL (reference sequence). Trimming cost V 1 base and J 0 bases, with 8 bases left between them. The CDR3 coding sequence is TGTGCCAGCAGCCAAGTCTCCTCTAGCACAGATACGCAGTATTTT. This encodes CASSQVSSSTDTQYF.

This rearrangement joins TRBV9 to TRBJ2-7; 9 bases are a match to TRBD2. CDR1 and CDR2 (germline): SGDLS, YYNGEE. V shed 0 bases, J shed 9 bases, and the junction held 10 bases outside the gene matches. The CDR3 is 15 amino acids. The chain's CDR3 is CASSVEGSGAGGQYF. CDR3 sequence (DNA): TGTGCCAGCAGCGTAGAAGGATCGGGAGCGGGAGGGCAGTACTTC.

This clonotype has a handful of counts. The V and J genes are TRBV5-1 and TRBJ2-1, with TRBD2 as a possible D gene (7 bases). V shed 1 base and J shed 2 bases, with 10 bases lying between them. The CDR3 totals 15 residues. Germline V lookup: CDR1 SGHRS, CDR2 YFSETQ. CDR3 in DNA: TGCGCCAGCAGCTTGCGGGGGGCCCCCTACAATGAGCAGTTCTTC. Encoded protein: CASSLRGAPYNEQFF.

The chain uses TRBV6-5 and TRBJ2-6, with D uncertain. CDR1 MNHEY and CDR2 SVGAGI come from the germline V gene. The length of the CDR3 is 15 residues. V lost 6 bases to trimming and J lost 0 bases, with 9 bases between them. CDR3 nucleotides: TGTGCCAGCAGCAAAATGAGCTCTGGGGCCAACGTCCTGACTTTC. Translating gives CASSKMSSGANVLTF.

In this sample, this clonotype turned up a few times. The rearrangement uses TRBV7-9 and TRBJ2-7; 9 nucleotides agree with TRBD2. Germline V CDR1 and CDR2: SEHNR, FQNEAQ (reference sequence). The CDR3 loop spans 16 amino acids. The ends lost 4 bases at V and 5 bases at J; junction bases unmatched: 12. In DNA form, the CDR3 reads TGTGCCAGCAGCTCGACTAGCGGAGGAACCCTTCACGAGCAGTACTTC. It codes for CASSSTSGGTLHEQYF.